A selection of T cell receptor beta chains follows, all from one sample in a study of cytomegalovirus exposure and HLA in healthy donors. TCRdb keeps only in-frame clones here, not all; method: immunoSEQ multiplex PCR. This table holds 150,000 to 200,000 clones, 75% to 90% found once. Sequenced input: PBMCs. The receptors were sampled from a boy aged 10-17 years in good health and CMV-seronegative. CDR3s include the opening cysteine and the closing phenylalanine or tryptophan. D genes are given only for firm matches. The size of a clone is reported for some rows only, either as once, few or many, or as a class for expanded clones.

>14|-|TRBJ2-4|TRBV5-1|-
CASSSEGYKNIQYF
TGCGCCAGCAGCTCTGAGGGTTACAAAAACATTCAGTACTTC
>14|-|TRBJ2-3|TRBV5-4|-
CASSLAGSVDTQYF
TGTGCCAGCAGCTTGGCCGGGAGCGTAGATACGCAGTATTTT
>13|few|TRBJ1-1|TRBV6-6|-
CASRIPGGTEAFF
TGTGCCAGCAGAATACCGGGGGGCACTGAAGCTTTCTTT
>15|few|TRBJ1-5|TRBV6-6|-
CASSPPGLTNQPQHF
TGTGCCAGCAGTCCTCCGGGACTGACCAATCAGCCCCAGCATTTT
>11|-|TRBJ1-6|TRBV2|-
CASSANSPLHF
TGTGCCAGCAGTGCAAATTCACCCCTCCACTTT
>15|-|TRBJ2-7|TRBV19|TRBD2
CASSIAFGRNYEQYF
TGTGCCAGTAGTATAGCCTTCGGGAGGAACTACGAGCAGTACTTC
>19|few|TRBJ1-5|TRBV2|TRBD1
CASSDSTGTGVFGNQPQHF
TGTGCCAGCAGTGATTCCACCGGGACAGGGGTATTCGGCAATCAGCCCCAGCATTTT
>14|-|TRBJ2-7|TRBV19|TRBD1
CATQPGQGDYEQYF
TGTGCCACCCAACCGGGACAGGGAGATTACGAGCAGTACTTC
>13|-|TRBJ2-3|TRBV7-9|TRBD1
CASTGQGVDTQYF
TGTGCCAGCACGGGACAGGGGGTAGATACGCAGTATTTT
>13|-|TRBJ1-5|TRBV10-2|TRBD1
CASSGTGDQPQHF
TGCGCCAGCAGTGGAACAGGGGACCAGCCCCAGCATTTT
>14|-|TRBJ2-3|TRBV21-1|-
CASSKRQGKNTQYF
TGTGCCAGCAGCAAGCGACAGGGGAAAAATACGCAGTATTTT
>15|once|TRBJ2-3|TRBV5-8|TRBD2
CASSFSSGSADTQYF
TGTGCCAGCAGCTTCTCTAGCGGGAGCGCAGATACGCAGTATTTT
>17|-|TRBJ2-3|TRBV7-8|-
CASSRTLGAGVTDTQYF
TGTGCCAGCAGCCGAACCCTGGGGGCGGGAGTAACAGATACGCAGTATTTT
>13|-|TRBJ1-5|TRBV30|-
CASDGQFNQPQHF
TGTGCCTCCGACGGACAGTTCAATCAGCCCCAGCATTTT
>14|once|TRBJ1-2|TRBV6-5|TRBD1
CASRMTGIDYGYTF
TGTGCCAGCCGTATGACAGGGATCGACTATGGCTACACCTTC
>15|-|TRBJ2-7|TRBV6-5|TRBD2
CASSSLSGRFHEQYF
TGTGCCAGCAGTTCCCTTAGCGGGCGATTTCACGAGCAGTACTTC
>14|-|TRBJ1-2|TRBV5-4|-
CASTSDRINYGYTF
TGTGCCAGCACCTCGGACAGAATTAACTATGGCTACACCTTC
>16|-|TRBJ2-7|TRBV6-7|TRBD2
CASRKPGLAGENEQYF
TGTGCCAGCAGGAAGCCGGGACTAGCGGGAGAGAACGAGCAGTACTTC
>15|-|TRBJ1-2|TRBV10-1|-
CASSEGQDGSDGYTF
TGCGCCAGCAGTGAAGGGCAGGATGGGAGCGATGGCTACACCTTC
>16|-|TRBJ2-3|TRBV11-1|TRBD2
CASSPGLAGRADTQYF
TGTGCCAGCAGCCCGGGACTAGCGGGAAGGGCAGATACGCAGTATTTT
>15|-|TRBJ1-4|TRBV7-2|-
CASSLAGQRNEKLFF
TGTGCCAGCAGCTTAGCGGGGCAGCGTAATGAAAAACTGTTTTTT
>13|-|TRBJ1-1|TRBV6-1|-
CASSETSDTEAFF
TGTGCCAGCAGTGAAACGTCGGACACTGAAGCTTTCTTT
>14|-|TRBJ2-2|TRBV7-9|TRBD1
CSSTGQGAGGELFF
TGTTCCAGTACTGGACAGGGGGCCGGCGGGGAGCTGTTTTTT